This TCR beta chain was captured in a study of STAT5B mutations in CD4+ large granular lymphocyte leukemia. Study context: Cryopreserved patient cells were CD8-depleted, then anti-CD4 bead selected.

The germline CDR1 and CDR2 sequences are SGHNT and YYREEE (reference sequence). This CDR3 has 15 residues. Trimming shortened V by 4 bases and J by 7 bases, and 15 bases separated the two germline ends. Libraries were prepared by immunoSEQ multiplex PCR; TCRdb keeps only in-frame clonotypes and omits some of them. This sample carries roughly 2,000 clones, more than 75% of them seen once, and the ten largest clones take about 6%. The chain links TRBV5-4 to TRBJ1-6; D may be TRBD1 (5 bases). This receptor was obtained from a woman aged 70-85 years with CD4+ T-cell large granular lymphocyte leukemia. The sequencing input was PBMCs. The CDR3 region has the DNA TGTGCCAGCAGCCCTGGGGCCAGGGAGAATTCACCCCTCCACTTT. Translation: CASSPGARENSPLHF.